The clone carrying this T cell receptor beta chain was seen more than once but under ten times. The sample comes from a study of patients and donors after allogeneic stem cell transplantation. V shed 4 bases, J shed 9 bases, and the junction held 11 bases outside the gene matches. Germline-derived CDR1 and CDR2 are GTSNPN and SVGIG (reference sequence). The CDR3 runs to 15 residues. MiXCR was run by TCRdb on the RT-PCR reads, yielding one entry per CDR3 protein. The sample yields about a million distinct CDR3 sequences, roughly 18% seen once. The clonotype was recovered from a human donor who was either an allogeneic HSCT recipient or a stem cell or donor lymphocyte infusion donor (not recorded which). It is not recorded whose cells these are; they may come from a transplant donor. The chain combines TRBV30 with TRBJ2-1; 11 positions match TRBD2. Specimen: blood, either unsorted or a sorted T cell fraction (not recorded which). CDR3 residues: CAWTKLAGVGTEQFF. The CDR3 nucleotides are TGTGCCTGGACTAAACTAGCGGGAGTGGGTACTGAGCAGTTCTTC.